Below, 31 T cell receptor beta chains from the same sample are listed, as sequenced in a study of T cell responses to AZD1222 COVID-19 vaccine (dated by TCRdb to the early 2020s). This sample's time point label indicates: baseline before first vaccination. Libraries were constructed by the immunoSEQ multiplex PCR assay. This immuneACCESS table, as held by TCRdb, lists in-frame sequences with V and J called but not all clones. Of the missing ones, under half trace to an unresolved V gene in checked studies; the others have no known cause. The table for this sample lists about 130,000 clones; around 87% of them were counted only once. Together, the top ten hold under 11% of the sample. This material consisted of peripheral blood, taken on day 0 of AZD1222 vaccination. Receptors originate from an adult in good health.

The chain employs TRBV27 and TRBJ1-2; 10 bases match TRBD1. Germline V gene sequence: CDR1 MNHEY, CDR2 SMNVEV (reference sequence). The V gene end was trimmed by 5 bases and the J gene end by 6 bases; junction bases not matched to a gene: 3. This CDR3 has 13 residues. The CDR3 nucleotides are TGTGCCAGCAGTCTCGGACAGGGGGATGGCTACACCTTC. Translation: CASSLGQGDGYTF.

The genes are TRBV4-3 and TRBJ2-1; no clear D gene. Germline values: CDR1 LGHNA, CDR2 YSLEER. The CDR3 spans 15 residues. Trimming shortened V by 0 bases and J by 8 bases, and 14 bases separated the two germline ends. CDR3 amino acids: CASSQDVVAGHEQFF. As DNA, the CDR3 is TGCGCCAGCAGCCAAGATGTGGTAGCTGGCCATGAGCAGTTCTTC.

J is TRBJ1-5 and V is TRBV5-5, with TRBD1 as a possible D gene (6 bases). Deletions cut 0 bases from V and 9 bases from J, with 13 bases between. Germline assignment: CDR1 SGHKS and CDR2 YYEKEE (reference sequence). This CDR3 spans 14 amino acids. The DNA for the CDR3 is TGTGCCAGCAGCTTGGACGGGGGGGCTAGGCCCCAGCATTTT. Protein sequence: CASSLDGGARPQHF.

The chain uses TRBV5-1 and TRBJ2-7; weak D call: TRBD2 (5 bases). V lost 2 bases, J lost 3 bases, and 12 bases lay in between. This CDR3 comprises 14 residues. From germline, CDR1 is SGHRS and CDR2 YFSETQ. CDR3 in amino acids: CASSFGGTSYEQYF. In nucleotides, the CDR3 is TGCGCCAGCAGCTTCGGCGGTACTAGCTACGAGCAGTACTTC.

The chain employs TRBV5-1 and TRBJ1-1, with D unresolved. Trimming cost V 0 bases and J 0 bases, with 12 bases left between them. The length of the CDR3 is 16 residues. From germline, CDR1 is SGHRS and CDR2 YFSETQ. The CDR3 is CASSLDGGLMNTEAFF. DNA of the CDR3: TGCGCCAGCAGCTTGGACGGAGGATTAATGAACACTGAAGCTTTCTTT.

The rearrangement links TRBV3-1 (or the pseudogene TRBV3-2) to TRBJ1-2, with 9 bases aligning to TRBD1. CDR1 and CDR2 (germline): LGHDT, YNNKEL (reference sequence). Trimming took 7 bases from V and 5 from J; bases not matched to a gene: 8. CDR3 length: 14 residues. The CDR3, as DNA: TGTGCCAGCAATAGTGCGGGACAGGGATATGGCTACACCTTC. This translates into CASNSAGQGYGYTF.

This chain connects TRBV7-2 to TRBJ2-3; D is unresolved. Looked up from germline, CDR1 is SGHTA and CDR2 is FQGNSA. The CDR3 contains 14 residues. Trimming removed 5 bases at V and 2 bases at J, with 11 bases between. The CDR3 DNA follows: TGTGCCAGCAGCCAACAACAGCTCACAGATACGCAGTATTTT. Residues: CASSQQQLTDTQYF.

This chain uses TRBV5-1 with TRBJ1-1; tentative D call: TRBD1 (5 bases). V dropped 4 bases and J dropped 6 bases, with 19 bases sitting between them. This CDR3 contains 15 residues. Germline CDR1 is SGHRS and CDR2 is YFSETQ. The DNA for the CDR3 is TGCGCCAGCAGCCCCAGGACGGGGGGAAGGGCTGAAGCTTTCTTT. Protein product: CASSPRTGGRAEAFF.

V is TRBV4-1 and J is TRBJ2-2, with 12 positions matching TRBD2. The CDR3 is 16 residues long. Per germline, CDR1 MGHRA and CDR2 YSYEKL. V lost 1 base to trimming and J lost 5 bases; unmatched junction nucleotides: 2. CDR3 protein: CASSQAGTSGTGELFF. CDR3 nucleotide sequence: TGCGCCAGCAGCCAAGCCGGGACTAGCGGGACCGGGGAGCTGTTTTTT.

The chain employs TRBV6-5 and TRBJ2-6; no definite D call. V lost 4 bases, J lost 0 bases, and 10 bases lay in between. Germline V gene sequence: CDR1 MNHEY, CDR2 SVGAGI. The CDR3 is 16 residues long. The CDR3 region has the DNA TGTGCCAGCAGTTTGAACGGGTTCTCTGGGGCCAACGTCCTGACTTTC. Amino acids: CASSLNGFSGANVLTF.

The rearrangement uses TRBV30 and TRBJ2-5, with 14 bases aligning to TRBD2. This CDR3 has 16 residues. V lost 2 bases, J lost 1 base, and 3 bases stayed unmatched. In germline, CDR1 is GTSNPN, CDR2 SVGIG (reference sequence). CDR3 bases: TGTGCCTGGAGTACAGGACTAGCGGGGGGCCAAGAGACCCAGTACTTC. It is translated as CAWSTGLAGGQETQYF.

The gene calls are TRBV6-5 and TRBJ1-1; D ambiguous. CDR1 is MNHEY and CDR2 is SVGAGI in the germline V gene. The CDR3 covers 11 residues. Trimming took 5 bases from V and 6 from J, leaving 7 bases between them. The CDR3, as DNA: TGTGCCAGCAGTATAGACCCTGAAGCTTTCTTT. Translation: CASSIDPEAFF.

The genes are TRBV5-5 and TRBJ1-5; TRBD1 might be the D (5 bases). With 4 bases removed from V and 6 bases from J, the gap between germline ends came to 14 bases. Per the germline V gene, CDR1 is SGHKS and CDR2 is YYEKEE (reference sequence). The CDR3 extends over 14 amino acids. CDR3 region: CASSGSGSGQPQHF. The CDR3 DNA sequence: TGTGCCAGCAGCGGCTCAGGGAGTGGTCAGCCCCAGCATTTT. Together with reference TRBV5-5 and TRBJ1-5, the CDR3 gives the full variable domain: DAGVTQSPTHLIKTRGQQVTLRCSPISGHKSVSWYQQVLGQGPQFIFQYYEKEERGRGNFPDRFSARQFPNYSSELNVNALLLGDSALYLCASSGSGSGQPQHFGDGTRLSIL.

In DNA, the CDR3 is TGTGCCGCAAGACTGGAGACCCAGTACTTC. Protein sequence: CAARLETQYF. The chain recombines TRBV30 with TRBJ2-5, with D unresolved. With 8 bases removed from V and 5 bases from J, the gap between germline ends came to 9 bases. There are 10 residues in the CDR3. From germline, CDR1 is GTSNPN and CDR2 SVGIG (reference sequence). The variable domain in full, with the rest retrieved from reference TRBV30 and TRBJ2-5, is SQTIHQWPATLVQPVGSPLSLECTVEGTSNPNLYWYRQAAGRGLQLLFYSVGIGQISSEVPQNLSASRPQDRQFILSSKKLLLSDSGFYLCAARLETQYFGPGTRLLVL.

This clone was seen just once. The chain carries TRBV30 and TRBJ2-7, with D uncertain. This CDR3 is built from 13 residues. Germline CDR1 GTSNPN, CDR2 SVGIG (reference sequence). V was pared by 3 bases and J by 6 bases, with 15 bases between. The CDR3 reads CAWSSASSGEQYF. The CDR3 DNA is TGTGCCTGGAGCTCTGCCAGCTCGGGCGAGCAGTACTTC.

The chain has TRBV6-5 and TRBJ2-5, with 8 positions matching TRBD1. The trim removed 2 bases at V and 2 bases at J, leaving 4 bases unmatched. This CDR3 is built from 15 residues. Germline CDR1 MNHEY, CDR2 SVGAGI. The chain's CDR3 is CASSYPGTGQETQYF. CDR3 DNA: TGTGCCAGCAGTTACCCCGGGACAGGACAAGAGACCCAGTACTTC.

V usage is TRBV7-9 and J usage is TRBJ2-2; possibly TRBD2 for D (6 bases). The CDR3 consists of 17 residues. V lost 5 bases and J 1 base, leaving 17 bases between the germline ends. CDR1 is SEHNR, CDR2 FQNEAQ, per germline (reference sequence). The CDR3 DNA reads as TGTGCCAGCAGCGACCCTTGGAAGGGACTGAACACCGGGGAGCTGTTTTTT. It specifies CASSDPWKGLNTGELFF.

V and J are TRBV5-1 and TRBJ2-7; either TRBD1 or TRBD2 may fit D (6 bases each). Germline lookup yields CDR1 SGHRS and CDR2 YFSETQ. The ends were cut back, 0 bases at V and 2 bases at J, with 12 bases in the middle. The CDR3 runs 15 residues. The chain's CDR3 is CASSLGGGLPYEQYF. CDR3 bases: TGCGCCAGCAGCTTGGGAGGGGGGTTACCCTACGAGCAGTACTTC.

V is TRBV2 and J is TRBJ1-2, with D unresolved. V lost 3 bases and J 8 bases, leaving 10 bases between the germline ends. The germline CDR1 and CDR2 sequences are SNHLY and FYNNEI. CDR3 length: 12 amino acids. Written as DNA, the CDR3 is TGTGCCAGCAGTGATATCCTGCCCGGCTACACCTTC. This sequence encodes CASSDILPGYTF.

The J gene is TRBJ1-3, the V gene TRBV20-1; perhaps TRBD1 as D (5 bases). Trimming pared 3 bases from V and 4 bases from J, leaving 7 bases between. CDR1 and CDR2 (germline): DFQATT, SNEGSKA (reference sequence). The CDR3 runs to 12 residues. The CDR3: CSASTGGNTIYF. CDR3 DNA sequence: TGCAGTGCTAGTACAGGCGGAAACACCATATATTTT.

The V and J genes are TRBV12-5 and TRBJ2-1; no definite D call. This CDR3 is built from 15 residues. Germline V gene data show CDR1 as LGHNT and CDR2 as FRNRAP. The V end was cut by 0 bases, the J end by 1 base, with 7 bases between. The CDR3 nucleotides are TGTGCTAGTGGTTTGGTACATCAATCCTACAATGAGCAGTTCTTC. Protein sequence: CASGLVHQSYNEQFF.

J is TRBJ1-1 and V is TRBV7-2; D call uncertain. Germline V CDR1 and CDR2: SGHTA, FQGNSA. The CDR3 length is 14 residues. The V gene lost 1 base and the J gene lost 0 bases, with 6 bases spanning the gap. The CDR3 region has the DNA TGTGCCAGCAGCTTAGAGCTGATGAACACTGAAGCTTTCTTT. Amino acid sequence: CASSLELMNTEAFF.

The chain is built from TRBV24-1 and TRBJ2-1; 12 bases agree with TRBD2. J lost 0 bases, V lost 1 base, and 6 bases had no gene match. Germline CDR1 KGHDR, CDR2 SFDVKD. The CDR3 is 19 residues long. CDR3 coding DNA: TGTGCCACCAGTGATTTTTCTAGCGGGAGGGATAGCTCCTACAATGAGCAGTTCTTC. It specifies CATSDFSSGRDSSYNEQFF.

CDR3 coding DNA: TGTGCCAGTAGCCCCTGGCGGGGTAGGAGGGACACTGAAGCTTTCTTT. This encodes CASSPWRGRRDTEAFF. V gene TRBV19 combines with J gene TRBJ1-1, with D unresolved. The CDR3 extends over 16 amino acids. Germline values: CDR1 LNHDA, CDR2 SQIVND (reference sequence). V lost 6 bases and J lost 3, with 20 bases in between.

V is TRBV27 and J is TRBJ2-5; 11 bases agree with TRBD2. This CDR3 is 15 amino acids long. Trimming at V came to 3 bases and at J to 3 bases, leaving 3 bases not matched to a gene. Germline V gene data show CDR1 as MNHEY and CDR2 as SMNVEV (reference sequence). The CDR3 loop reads CASSFALAGEETQYF. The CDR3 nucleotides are TGTGCCAGCAGTTTTGCACTAGCGGGAGAAGAGACCCAGTACTTC.

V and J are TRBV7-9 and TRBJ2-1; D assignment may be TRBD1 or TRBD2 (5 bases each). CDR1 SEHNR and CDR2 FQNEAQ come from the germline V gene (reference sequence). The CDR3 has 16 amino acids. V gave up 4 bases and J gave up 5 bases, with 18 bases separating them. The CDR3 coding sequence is TGTGCCAGCAGCTCGGCCCCCTGGGACCCAGACAATGAGCAGTTCTTC. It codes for CASSSAPWDPDNEQFF.

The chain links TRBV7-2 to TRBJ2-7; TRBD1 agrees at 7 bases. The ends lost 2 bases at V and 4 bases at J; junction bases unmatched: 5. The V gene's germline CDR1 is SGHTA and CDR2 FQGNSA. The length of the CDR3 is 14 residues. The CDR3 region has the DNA TGTGCCAGCAGCTTAATAGGGGGCGTATACGAGCAGTACTTC. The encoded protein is CASSLIGGVYEQYF.

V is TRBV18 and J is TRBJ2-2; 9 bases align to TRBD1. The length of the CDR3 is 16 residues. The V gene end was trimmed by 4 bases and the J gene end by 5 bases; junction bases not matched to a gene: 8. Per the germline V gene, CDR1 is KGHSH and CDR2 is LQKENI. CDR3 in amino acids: CASSRPGQGLTGELFF. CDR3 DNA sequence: TGTGCCAGCTCACGTCCGGGACAGGGTCTTACCGGGGAGCTGTTTTTT.

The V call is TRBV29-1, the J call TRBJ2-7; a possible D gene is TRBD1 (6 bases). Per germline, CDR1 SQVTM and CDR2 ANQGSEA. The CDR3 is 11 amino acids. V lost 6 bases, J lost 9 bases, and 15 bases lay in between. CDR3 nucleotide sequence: TGCAGCGTGGGACAAGTTGGCGCGCAGTACTTC. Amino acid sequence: CSVGQVGAQYF.

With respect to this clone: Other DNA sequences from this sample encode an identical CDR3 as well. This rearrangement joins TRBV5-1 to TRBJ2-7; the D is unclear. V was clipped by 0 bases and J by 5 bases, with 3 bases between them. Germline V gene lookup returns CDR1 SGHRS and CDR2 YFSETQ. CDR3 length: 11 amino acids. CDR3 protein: CASSLEDEQYF. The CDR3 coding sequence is TGCGCCAGCAGCTTGGAGGACGAGCAGTACTTC.

CDR3 amino acids: CASGVQGAYEQYF. The CDR3 DNA reads as TGTGCCAGCGGAGTACAGGGGGCCTACGAGCAGTACTTC. The rearrangement links TRBV3-1 (or the pseudogene TRBV3-2) to TRBJ2-7; TRBD1 agrees at 8 bases. CDR3 length: 13 residues. The V and J ends lost 8 bases and 2 bases, in that order; junction bases with no gene match: 5. Germline V gene data show CDR1 as LGHDT and CDR2 as YNNKEL (reference sequence).